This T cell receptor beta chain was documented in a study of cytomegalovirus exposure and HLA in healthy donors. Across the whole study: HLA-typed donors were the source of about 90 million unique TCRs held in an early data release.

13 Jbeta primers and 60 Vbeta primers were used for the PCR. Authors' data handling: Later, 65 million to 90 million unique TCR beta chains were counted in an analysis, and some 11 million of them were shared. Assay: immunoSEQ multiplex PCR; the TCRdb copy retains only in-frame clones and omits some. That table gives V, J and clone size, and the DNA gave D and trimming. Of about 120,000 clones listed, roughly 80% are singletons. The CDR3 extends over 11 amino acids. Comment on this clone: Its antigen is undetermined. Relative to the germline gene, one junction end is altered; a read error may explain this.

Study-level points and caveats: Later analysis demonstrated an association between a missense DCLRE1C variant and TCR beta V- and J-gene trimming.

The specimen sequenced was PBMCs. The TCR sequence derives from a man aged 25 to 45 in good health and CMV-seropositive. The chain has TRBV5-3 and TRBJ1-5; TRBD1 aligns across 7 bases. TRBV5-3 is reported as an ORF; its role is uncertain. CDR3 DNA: TGTGCCCGACCTCGGGAAGGGGGCTTGGATTTT. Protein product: CARPREGGLDF.